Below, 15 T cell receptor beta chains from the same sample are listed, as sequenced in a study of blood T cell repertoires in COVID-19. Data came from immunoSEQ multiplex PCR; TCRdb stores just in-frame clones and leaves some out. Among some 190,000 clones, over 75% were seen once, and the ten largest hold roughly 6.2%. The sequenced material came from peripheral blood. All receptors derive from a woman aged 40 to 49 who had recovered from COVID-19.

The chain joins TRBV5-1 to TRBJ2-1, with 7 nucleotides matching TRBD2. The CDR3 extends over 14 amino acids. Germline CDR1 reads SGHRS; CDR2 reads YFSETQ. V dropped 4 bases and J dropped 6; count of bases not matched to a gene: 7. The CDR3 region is CASSASTSSNEQFF. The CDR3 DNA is TGCGCCAGCAGCGCATCGACTAGCTCCAATGAGCAGTTCTTC.

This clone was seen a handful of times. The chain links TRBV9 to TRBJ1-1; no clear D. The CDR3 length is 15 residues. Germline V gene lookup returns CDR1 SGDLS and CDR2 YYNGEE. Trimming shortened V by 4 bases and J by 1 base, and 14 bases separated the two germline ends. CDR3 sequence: CASSIGPERNTEAFF. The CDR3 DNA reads TGTGCCAGCAGCATTGGGCCCGAAAGGAACACTGAAGCTTTCTTT.

CDR3 residues: CASSPLPPTSGRDTDTQYF. The CDR3 DNA reads as TGTGCCAGCTCACCCCTCCCTCCGACTAGCGGGAGGGACACAGATACGCAGTATTTT. V gene TRBV18 combines with J gene TRBJ2-3; TRBD2 matches at 14 bases. V lost 3 bases and J lost 2; bases outside the gene matches: 10. The CDR3 is made up of 19 amino acids. Germline values: CDR1 KGHSH, CDR2 LQKENI.

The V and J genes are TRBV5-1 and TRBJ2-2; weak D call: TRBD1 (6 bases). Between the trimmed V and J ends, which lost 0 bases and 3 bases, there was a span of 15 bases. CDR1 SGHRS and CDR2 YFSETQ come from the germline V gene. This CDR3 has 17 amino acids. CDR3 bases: TGCGCCAGCAGCTTGGCGCAAACAGGGAGTGACACCGGGGAGCTGTTTTTT. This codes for CASSLAQTGSDTGELFF.

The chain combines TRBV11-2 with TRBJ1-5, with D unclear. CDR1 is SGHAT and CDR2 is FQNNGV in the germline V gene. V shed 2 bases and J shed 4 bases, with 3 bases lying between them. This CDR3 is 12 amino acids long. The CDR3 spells CASSLPNQPQHF. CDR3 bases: TGTGCCAGCAGCTTACCGAATCAGCCCCAGCATTTT.

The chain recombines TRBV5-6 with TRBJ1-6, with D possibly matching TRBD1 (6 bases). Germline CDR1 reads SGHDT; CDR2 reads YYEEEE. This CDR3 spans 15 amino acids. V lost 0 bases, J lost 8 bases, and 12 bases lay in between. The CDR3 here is CASSLGRRGYSPLHF. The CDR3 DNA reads TGTGCCAGCAGCTTGGGGCGCAGGGGATATTCACCCCTCCACTTT.

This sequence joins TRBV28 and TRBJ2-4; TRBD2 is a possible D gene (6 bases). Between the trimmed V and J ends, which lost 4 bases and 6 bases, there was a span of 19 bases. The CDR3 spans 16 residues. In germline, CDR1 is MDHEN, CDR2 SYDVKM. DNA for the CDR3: TGTGCCAGCAGTTCTACGGCCGGTAACGGGGGAAACATTCAGTACTTC. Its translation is CASSSTAGNGGNIQYF.

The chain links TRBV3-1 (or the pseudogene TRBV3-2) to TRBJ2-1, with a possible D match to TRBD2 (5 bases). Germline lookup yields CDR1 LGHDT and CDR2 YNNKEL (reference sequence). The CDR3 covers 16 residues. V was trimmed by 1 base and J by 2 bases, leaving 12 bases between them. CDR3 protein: CASSQGAEGTYNEQFF. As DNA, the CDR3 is TGTGCCAGCAGCCAAGGCGCTGAGGGCACCTACAATGAGCAGTTCTTC.

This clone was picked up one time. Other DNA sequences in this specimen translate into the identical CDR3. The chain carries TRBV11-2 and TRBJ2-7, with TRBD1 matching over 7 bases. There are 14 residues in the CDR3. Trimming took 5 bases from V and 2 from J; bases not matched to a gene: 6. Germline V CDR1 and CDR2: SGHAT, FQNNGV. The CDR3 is CASSLGQGAYEQYF. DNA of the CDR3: TGTGCCAGCAGCCTGGGGCAGGGGGCCTACGAGCAGTACTTC. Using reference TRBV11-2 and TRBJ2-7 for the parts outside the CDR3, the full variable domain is EAGVAQSPRYKIIEKRQSVAFWCNPISGHATLYWYQQILGQGPKLLIQFQNNGVVDDSQLPKDRFSAERLKGVDSTLKIQPAKLEDSAVYLCASSLGQGAYEQYFGPGTRLTVT.

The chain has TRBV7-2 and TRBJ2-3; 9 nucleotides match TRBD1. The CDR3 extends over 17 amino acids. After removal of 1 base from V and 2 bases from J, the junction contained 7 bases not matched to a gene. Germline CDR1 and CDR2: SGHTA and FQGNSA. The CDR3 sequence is CASSLGRDRVVTDTQYF. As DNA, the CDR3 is TGTGCCAGCAGCTTAGGCCGGGACAGGGTCGTCACAGATACGCAGTATTTT.

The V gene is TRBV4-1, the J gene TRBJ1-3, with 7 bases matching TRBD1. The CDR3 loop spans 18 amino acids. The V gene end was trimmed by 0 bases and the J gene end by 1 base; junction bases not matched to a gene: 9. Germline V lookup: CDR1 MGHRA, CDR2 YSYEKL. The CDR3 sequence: CASSQDKGAKSSGNTIYF. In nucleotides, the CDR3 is TGCGCCAGCAGCCAAGACAAGGGGGCCAAGAGTTCTGGAAACACCATATATTTT.

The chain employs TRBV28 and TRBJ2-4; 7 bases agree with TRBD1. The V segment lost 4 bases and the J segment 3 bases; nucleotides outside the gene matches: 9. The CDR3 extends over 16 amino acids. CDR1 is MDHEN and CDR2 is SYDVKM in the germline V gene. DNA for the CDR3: TGTGCCAGCAGTTGGGACAGTCCAGGGGGCAAAAACATTCAGTACTTC. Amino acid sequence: CASSWDSPGGKNIQYF.

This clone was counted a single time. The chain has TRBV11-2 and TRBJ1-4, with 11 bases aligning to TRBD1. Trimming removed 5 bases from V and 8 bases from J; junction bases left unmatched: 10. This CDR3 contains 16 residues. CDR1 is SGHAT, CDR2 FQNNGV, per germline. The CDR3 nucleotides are TGTGCCAGCAGCCTAGGGGACAGGGGGACTGGGGAAAAACTGTTTTTT. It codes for CASSLGDRGTGEKLFF. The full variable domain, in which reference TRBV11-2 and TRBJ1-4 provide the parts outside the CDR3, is EAGVAQSPRYKIIEKRQSVAFWCNPISGHATLYWYQQILGQGPKLLIQFQNNGVVDDSQLPKDRFSAERLKGVDSTLKIQPAKLEDSAVYLCASSLGDRGTGEKLFFGSGTQLSVL.

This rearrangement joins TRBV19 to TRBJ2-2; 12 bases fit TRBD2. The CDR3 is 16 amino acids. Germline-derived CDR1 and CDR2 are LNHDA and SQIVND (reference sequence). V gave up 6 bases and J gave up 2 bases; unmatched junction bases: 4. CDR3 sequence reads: CASRYGLAGNTGELFF. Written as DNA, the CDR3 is TGTGCCAGTAGATACGGACTAGCGGGAAACACCGGGGAGCTGTTTTTT. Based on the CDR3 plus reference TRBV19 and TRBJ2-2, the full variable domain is DGGITQSPKYLFRKEGQNVTLSCEQNLNHDAMYWYRQDPGQGLRLIYYSQIVNDFQKGDIAEGYSVSREKKESFPLTVTSAQKNPTAFYLCASRYGLAGNTGELFFGEGSRLTVL.

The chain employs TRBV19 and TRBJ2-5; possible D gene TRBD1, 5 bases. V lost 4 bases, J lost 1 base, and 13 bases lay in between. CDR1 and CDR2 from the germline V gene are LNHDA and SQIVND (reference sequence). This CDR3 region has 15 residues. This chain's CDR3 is CASSKDGHAQETQYF. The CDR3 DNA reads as TGTGCCAGTAGTAAAGACGGACATGCCCAAGAGACCCAGTACTTC.